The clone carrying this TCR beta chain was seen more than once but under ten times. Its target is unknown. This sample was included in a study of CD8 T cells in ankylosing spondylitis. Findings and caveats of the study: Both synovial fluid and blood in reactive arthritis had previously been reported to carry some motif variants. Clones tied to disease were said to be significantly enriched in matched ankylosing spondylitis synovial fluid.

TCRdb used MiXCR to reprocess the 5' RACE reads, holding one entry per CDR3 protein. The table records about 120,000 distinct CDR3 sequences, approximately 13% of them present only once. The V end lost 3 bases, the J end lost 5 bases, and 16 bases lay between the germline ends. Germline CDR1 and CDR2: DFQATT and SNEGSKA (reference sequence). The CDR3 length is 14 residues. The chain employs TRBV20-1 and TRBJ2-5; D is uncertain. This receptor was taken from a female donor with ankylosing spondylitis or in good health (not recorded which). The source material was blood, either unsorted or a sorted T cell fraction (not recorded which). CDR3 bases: TGCAGTGCTAGGGTCGTCGTTCTTTGGGAGACCCAGTACTTC. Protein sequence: CSARVVVLWETQYF.